The rows below give T cell receptor beta chains drawn from one sample of a study of OX40 agonist ivuxolimab in advanced cancers. Assay: immunoSEQ multiplex PCR; the TCRdb copy retains only in-frame clones and omits some. Found here are 83,000 or so clones, 90% of them singletons; the top ten hold around 0.7%. Here the sequenced sample was CD4+ or CD8+ T cells sorted from blood, taken in a trial of the OX40 agonist ivuxolimab. These receptors came from an adult with an advanced solid tumor such as melanoma, head and neck, liver or kidney cancer. Both conserved end residues are part of each CDR3. The D gene is left open where the match is weak. Size tells how often a clone was seen (once, few, many) or the class of an expanded clone, and some rows leave it out.

j_call clone_size v_call cdr3_length d_call cdr3_nt cdr3_aa
TRBJ2-4 once TRBV7-9 17 - TGTGCCAGCAGCTTACTTCCTACAGGAAGTGGCAAAAACATTCAGTACTTC CASSLLPTGSGKNIQYF
TRBJ2-3 - TRBV5-4 14 - TGTGCCAGCAGCTTGGTCGACAGATCAGATACGCAGTATTTT CASSLVDRSDTQYF
TRBJ2-7 - TRBV6-8 16 - TGTGCCAGCAGTTACCCCCTGCTCCGTGGCTCCTACGAGCAGTACTTC CASSYPLLRGSYEQYF
TRBJ1-1 - TRBV28 13 TRBD1 TGTGCCAGCAGTTTGCCGAGGGGGCCGGAAGCTTTCTTT CASSLPRGPEAFF
TRBJ2-7 - TRBV15 13 - TGTGCCACCAGCAGAGCGGGATCCCACGAGCAGTACTTC CATSRAGSHEQYF
TRBJ1-1 once TRBV2 13 - TGTGCCAGCAGAGACCTCGGGAACACTGAAGCTTTCTTT CASRDLGNTEAFF
TRBJ1-2 once TRBV28 18 TRBD1 TGTGCCAGCAGTTTGTCCGACCCTAGACAGGGGGGGAGCTATGGCTACACCTTC CASSLSDPRQGGSYGYTF
TRBJ2-1 - TRBV18 16 TRBD2 TGTGCCAGCTCACCACGTGGTAGCGGGACCTACAATGAGCAGTTCTTC CASSPRGSGTYNEQFF
TRBJ1-4 - TRBV6-5 12 - TGTGCCAGCGGCCGACAGGTTGGAAAACTGTTTTTT CASGRQVGKLFF
TRBJ2-7 - TRBV2 15 - TGTGCCAGCAGTGGAACAGCAGGGGGGTCCTACGAGCAGTACTTC CASSGTAGGSYEQYF
TRBJ2-5 - TRBV4-1 14 - TGCGCCAGCAGCCAAGTCGCCCGAAGAGAGACCCAGTACTTC CASSQVARRETQYF
TRBJ2-5 - TRBV9 15 TRBD1 TGTGCCAGCAGCGTAGGACAGGGGTACCAAGAGACCCAGTACTTC CASSVGQGYQETQYF
TRBJ2-3 - TRBV28 13 - TGTGCCAGCAAGGGATCGGCCGGGGATACGCAGTATTTT CASKGSAGDTQYF
TRBJ2-1 - TRBV7-2 13 - TGTGCCAGCACCTCGAATGGAGGGGATGAGCAGTTCTTC CASTSNGGDEQFF
TRBJ2-4 - TRBV30 17 TRBD1 TGTGCCTGGAGTCCCCTTTCCGGGACAGGGGGTTCAAGGGGGCAGTACTTC CAWSPLSGTGGSRGQYF
TRBJ2-3 - TRBV19 15 - TGTGCCAGTAGTTCGACGTACCGGAGCACAGATACGCAGTATTTT CASSSTYRSTDTQYF
TRBJ2-1 - TRBV7-9 13 - TGTGCCAGCAGCTTGTGGGAGGATGGGCGGCCGTTCTTC CASSLWEDGRPFF
TRBJ2-5 - TRBV6-5 11 - TGTGCCAGCAGTTACGAAGAGACCCAGTACTTC CASSYEETQYF
TRBJ2-3 few TRBV5-1 14 TRBD2 TGCGCCAGCATCCGGGGGGGTAGCACAGATACGCAGTATTTT CASIRGGSTDTQYF
TRBJ2-3 - TRBV20-1 11 - TGCAGTGCTATACCGGGACATACGCAGTATTTT CSAIPGHTQYF
TRBJ2-5 - TRBV5-4 14 - TGTGCCAGCAGCCCCCAAGGGGTGGGTGAGACCCAGTACTTC CASSPQGVGETQYF
TRBJ1-3 - TRBV2 12 TRBD1 TGTGCCAGCAGACAGGGGGGAAACACCATATATTTT CASRQGGNTIYF
TRBJ2-7 - TRBV7-2 12 - TGTGCCAGCAGCCCTAGCTCCTACGAGCAGTACTTC CASSPSSYEQYF
TRBJ1-2 once TRBV21-1 17 - - CASSKFWAWGANYGYTF
TRBJ1-2 - TRBV5-4 14 - TGTGCCAGCAGCATGGGGGGCCTGAGCTATGGCTACACCTTC CASSMGGLSYGYTF
TRBJ2-3 - TRBV7-2 18 TRBD2 TGTGCCAGCAGCTTAGAGGGGACTAGCGGGAGGGCCCTCGATACGCAGTATTTT CASSLEGTSGRALDTQYF
TRBJ1-1 - TRBV27 14 - TGTGCCAGCAGCCCCTTGTCTGAGGGCACTGAAGCTTTCTTT CASSPLSEGTEAFF
TRBJ1-2 - TRBV6-5 14 - TGTGCCAGCAGTTACTCGAAGTTTGGCGCAGGCTACACCTTC CASSYSKFGAGYTF
TRBJ2-3 - TRBV6-9 11 - TGTGCCAGCGTGGGGGTCGATACGCAGTATTTT CASVGVDTQYF
TRBJ2-3 - TRBV19 16 - TGTGCCAGTAAGCCGGCGCCGGGGTTTCCCACAGATACGCAGTATTTT CASKPAPGFPTDTQYF
TRBJ2-5 - TRBV30 14 TRBD1 TGTGCCTGGAGAAAGACAGGGGCGCAAGAGACCCAGTACTTC CAWRKTGAQETQYF
TRBJ1-6 - TRBV6-5 15 - TGTGCCAGCAGTGCTTCCGGGACGGTAAATTCACCCCTCCACTTT CASSASGTVNSPLHF
TRBJ2-2 - TRBV7-9 16 - TGTGCCAGCAGCCCAGAGGGGACACTGAACACCGGGGAGCTGTTTTTT CASSPEGTLNTGELFF
TRBJ2-5 few TRBV6-1 12 - TGTGCCAGCAGTGAAGGTGTGGTGACCCAGTACTTC CASSEGVVTQYF
TRBJ2-4 - TRBV18 14 - TGTGCCAGCTCACCACCTCGCCCCGGAGGCATTCAGTACTTC CASSPPRPGGIQYF
TRBJ1-3 - TRBV6-5 14 TRBD1 TGTGCCAGCAGTCTGGACAGGGGGCTTCGCACCATATATTTT CASSLDRGLRTIYF
TRBJ2-1 - TRBV19 15 TRBD2 TGTGCCAGTAGTATTCCTAGCGGGAGTAGAAATGAGCAGTTCTTC CASSIPSGSRNEQFF
TRBJ1-5 - TRBV28 14 TRBD1 TGTGCCAGCAGTAGGACAGGGGATCGACAGCCCCAGCATTTT CASSRTGDRQPQHF
TRBJ2-7 once TRBV7-9 17 - TGTGCCAGCAGCTTAATGACCGGTCGGGAGTCTATGAGGGAGCAGTACTTC CASSLMTGRESMREQYF
TRBJ2-3 - TRBV4-2 20 TRBD2 TGTGCCAGCAGCTCCCTCTCAATGACTAGCGGGAGCAGGGAGGCAGATACGCAGTATTTT CASSSLSMTSGSREADTQYF
TRBJ1-3 - TRBV6-6 16 - TGTGCCAGCAGTTACTCGACTCCGAGCTCTGGAAACACCATATATTTT CASSYSTPSSGNTIYF
TRBJ2-2 - TRBV4-2 15 - TGTGCCAGCAGCCAAGACTGGCTAGCAACCGGGGAGCTGTTTTTT CASSQDWLATGELFF
TRBJ2-7 - TRBV6-6 13 TRBD1 TGTGCCAGCAGTAACCTGGACAGGGGGCGTCCGTACTTC CASSNLDRGRPYF
TRBJ2-5 - TRBV6-6 15 - TGTGCCAGCCTCCTGGGCACTCCATCCCAAGAGACCCAGTACTTC CASLLGTPSQETQYF
TRBJ1-5 - TRBV6-4 14 - TGTGCCAGCAGTTCTAAAGTGGGCAATCAGCCCCAGCATTTT CASSSKVGNQPQHF
TRBJ1-1 - TRBV6-1 14 - TGTGCCAGCAGTGAAGGCAGGGCGAGGACTGAAGCTTTCTTT CASSEGRARTEAFF
TRBJ2-7 - TRBV5-6 16 TRBD1 TGTGCCAGCAGCGAACCTCGACAGGGTGGTTCCTACGAGCAGTACTTC CASSEPRQGGSYEQYF